These T cell receptor beta chains were read from a single sample in a study of radiotherapy plus CTLA-4 blockade in lung cancer. Clones were read by immunoSEQ multiplex PCR, and TCRdb kept only the in-frame ones, dropping some. The repertoire has about 97,000 clones, about four fifths of them found once; the top ten carry approximately 2.8%. The specimen comprised peripheral blood, sampled from a patient treated with radiotherapy plus ipilimumab. Every receptor here comes from a human donor with non-small cell lung cancer who had a partial response to radiotherapy plus ipilimumab. Some clones in this sample may be carry-over from other donors' samples. The CDR3 runs from the conserved cysteine through the conserved F or W. D genes are given only for firm matches. Not all rows give a size; the values are once, few, many and, for expanded clones, a class.

>TRBJ2-1|NA|NA|13|TRBV16
CASSSFSYNEQFF
TGTGCCAGCAGCTCGTTCTCCTACAATGAGCAGTTCTTC
>TRBJ2-6|many|TRBD1|17|TRBV28
CASSSTGDRSGANVLTF
TGTGCCAGCAGTTCCACAGGGGATCGATCTGGGGCCAACGTCCTGACTTTC
>TRBJ2-2|NA|TRBD1|15|TRBV19
CASSMVGGAAGELFF
TGTGCCAGTAGTATGGTAGGGGGCGCAGCCGGGGAGCTGTTTTTT
>TRBJ1-6|NA|TRBD1|17|TRBV11-3
CASSLDLGGQGSSPLHF
TGTGCCAGCAGCTTAGATCTTGGAGGACAGGGGAGCTCACCCCTCCACTTT
>TRBJ2-3|NA|TRBD2|16|TRBV7-2
CASSSRLAGGPDTQYF
TGTGCCAGCAGCTCCAGACTAGCGGGGGGGCCAGATACGCAGTATTTT
>TRBJ2-5|NA|NA|13|TRBV5-1
CASSLESWETQYF
TGCGCCAGCAGCTTGGAAAGCTGGGAGACCCAGTACTTC
>TRBJ2-7|NA|TRBD2|13|TRBV27
CASSSRGVYEQYF
TGTGCCAGCAGTTCACGGGGGGTCTACGAGCAGTACTTC
>TRBJ2-6|NA|NA|15|TRBV23-1
CASSQGVSGANVLTF
TGCGCCAGCAGCCAGGGTGTCTCTGGGGCCAACGTCCTGACTTTC
>TRBJ2-3|NA|NA|12|TRBV11-2
CASSFNTDTQYF
TGTGCCAGCAGCTTCAACACAGATACGCAGTATTTT
>TRBJ1-1|NA|NA|14|TRBV5-1
CASSLEQGWTEAFF
TGCGCCAGCAGCTTGGAGCAGGGATGGACTGAAGCTTTCTTT
>TRBJ2-2|NA|NA|15|TRBV28
CASSFPVANTGELFF
TGTGCCAGCAGTTTTCCGGTCGCGAACACCGGGGAGCTGTTTTTT
>TRBJ2-1|NA|NA|16|TRBV18
CASSPEGGAFNNEQFF
TGTGCCAGCTCACCAGAGGGGGGGGCCTTTAACAATGAGCAGTTCTTC
>TRBJ1-1|NA|NA|13|TRBV7-8
CASSLWGDTEAFF
TGTGCCAGCAGCTTATGGGGGGATACTGAAGCTTTCTTT
>TRBJ1-5|NA|TRBD1|14|TRBV6-5
CASSWTGPNQPQHF
TGTGCCAGCAGTTGGACAGGACCCAATCAGCCCCAGCATTTT
>TRBJ1-1|NA|NA|13|TRBV6-6
CASSYEGNTEAFF
TGTGCCAGCAGTTACGAGGGGAACACTGAAGCTTTCTTT
>TRBJ2-1|NA|TRBD2|14|TRBV5-1
CASKSGGEGNEQFF
TGCGCCAGCAAAAGCGGGGGGGAGGGGAATGAGCAGTTCTTC
>TRBJ2-7|NA|NA|14|TRBV9
CASSPWRDSYEQYF
TGTGCCAGCAGCCCGTGGCGGGACTCCTACGAGCAGTACTTC
>TRBJ2-7|NA|TRBD1|15|TRBV2
CASRLGTGPSYEQYF
TGTGCCAGCAGATTGGGGACAGGACCCTCCTACGAGCAGTACTTC
>TRBJ2-4|NA|TRBD1|20|TRBV27
CASSPPPGTGSGLAKNIQYF
TGTGCCAGCAGTCCCCCCCCCGGGACAGGGTCCGGTCTAGCCAAAAACATTCAGTACTTC
>TRBJ2-7|NA|TRBD1|15|TRBV7-2
CASSLRGRGFYEQYF
TGTGCCAGCAGCCTTCGGGGCAGGGGGTTCTACGAGCAGTACTTC
>TRBJ1-4|NA|NA|15|TRBV4-3
CASSQDGAANEKLFF
TGCGCCAGCAGCCAAGATGGGGCAGCTAATGAAAAACTGTTTTTT
>TRBJ2-2|NA|NA|19|TRBV18
CASSPGHGSANANTGELFF
TGTGCCAGCTCACCCGGACACGGCTCTGCCAACGCGAACACCGGGGAGCTGTTTTTT
>TRBJ1-5|NA|NA|13|TRBV6-1
CASSERYNQPQHF
TGTGCCAGCAGTGAACGGTATAATCAGCCCCAGCATTTT
>TRBJ1-1|NA|NA|15|TRBV28
CASSFLGAGRTEAFF
TGTGCCAGCAGCTTCCTTGGGGCAGGGCGAACTGAAGCTTTCTTT
>TRBJ1-3|few|NA|14|TRBV5-1
CASSSTGSGNTIYF
TGCGCCAGCAGCTCAACAGGGTCTGGAAACACCATATATTTT
>TRBJ2-7|NA|TRBD1|14|TRBV5-1
CASSPGQGPYEQYF
TGCGCCAGCAGCCCCGGACAGGGCCCCTACGAGCAGTACTTC
>TRBJ1-1|NA|NA|13|TRBV7-9
CASSPGDGTEAFF
TGTGCCAGCAGTCCCGGGGATGGCACTGAAGCTTTCTTT
>TRBJ1-2|NA|NA|13|TRBV14
CASSPQRDYGYTF
TGTGCCAGCAGCCCACAGAGGGACTATGGCTACACCTTC
>TRBJ2-2|NA|NA|15|TRBV5-1
CASSLAQTNTGELFF
TGCGCCAGCAGCTTGGCCCAGACGAACACCGGGGAGCTGTTTTTT
>TRBJ2-3|NA|NA|15|TRBV28
CASSLRYSGTDTQYF
TGTGCCAGCAGTTTACGGTACTCTGGCACAGATACGCAGTATTTT
>TRBJ2-1|NA|TRBD2|18|TRBV5-4
CASSLGLAGGFSYNEQFF
TGTGCCAGCAGCTTGGGGCTAGCGGGAGGGTTTTCCTACAATGAGCAGTTCTTC
>TRBJ1-6|NA|TRBD1|15|TRBV7-2
CASSPPTGVYSPLHF
TGTGCCAGCAGCCCGCCGACAGGGGTCTATTCACCCCTCCACTTT
>TRBJ1-3|NA|TRBD1|14|TRBV11-3
CASSSGQGGNTIYF
TGTGCCAGCAGTTCGGGACAGGGTGGAAACACCATATATTTT
>TRBJ1-6|NA|NA|15|TRBV4-2
CASSQYLDSTSPLHF
TGTGCCAGCAGCCAGTACCTTGACAGTACCTCACCCCTCCACTTT
>TRBJ2-2|NA|TRBD2|17|TRBV7-9
CASSRTDGLANTGELFF
TGTGCCAGCAGCCGAACAGACGGACTAGCCAACACCGGGGAGCTGTTTTTT
>TRBJ1-1|NA|TRBD1|14|TRBV19
CASSIQGGHTEAFF
TGTGCCAGTAGTATCCAGGGGGGACACACTGAAGCTTTCTTT
>TRBJ1-4|NA|TRBD1|14|TRBV28
CASSPGTVNEKLFF
TGTGCCAGCAGTCCCGGGACAGTTAATGAAAAACTGTTTTTT
>TRBJ2-7|once|TRBD2|15|TRBV6-5
CASSYWTSGNYEQYF
TGTGCCAGCAGTTACTGGACTAGCGGGAACTACGAGCAGTACTTC
>TRBJ1-3|NA|NA|14|TRBV30
CAWSVRGSGNTIYF
TGTGCCTGGAGTGTCCGCGGGTCTGGAAACACCATATATTTT
>TRBJ2-2|once|NA|12|TRBV28
CASDSNTGELFF
TGTGCCAGCGACAGTAACACCGGGGAGCTGTTTTTT
>TRBJ1-1|NA|NA|13|TRBV6-6
CASSRTANTEAFF
TGTGCCAGCAGTCGGACAGCGAACACTGAAGCTTTCTTT
>TRBJ2-2|NA|TRBD2|16|TRBV5-4
CASSPGLAGNTGELFF
TGTGCCAGCAGCCCGGGACTAGCGGGGAACACCGGGGAGCTGTTTTTT
>TRBJ1-1|NA|NA|14|TRBV6-5
CASRLGQGNTEAFF
TGTGCCAGCAGATTGGGGCAGGGGAACACTGAAGCTTTCTTT
>TRBJ2-7|NA|NA|15|TRBV4-3
CASSLVGGGLHEQYF
TGCGCCAGCAGCCTAGTGGGGGGGGGCCTCCACGAGCAGTACTTC
>TRBJ2-2|NA|TRBD2|14|TRBV5-8
CASTTSGNTGELFF
TGTGCCAGCACGACTAGCGGGAACACCGGGGAGCTGTTTTTT
>TRBJ1-4|many|NA|15|TRBV21-1
CASSNKWTSDEKLFF
TGTGCCAGCAGCAATAAGTGGACATCCGATGAAAAACTGTTTTTT
>TRBJ1-2|NA|TRBD1|16|TRBV27
CASSSGQRKTGNGYTF
TGTGCCAGCAGTTCGGGACAGCGTAAAACTGGGAATGGCTACACCTTC
>TRBJ2-2|NA|TRBD1|13|TRBV29-1
CSVKTTGSGELFF
TGCAGCGTAAAAACGACAGGGTCCGGGGAGCTGTTTTTT
>TRBJ1-5|NA|NA|14|TRBV4-1
CASSQFEGPGPQHF
TGCGCCAGCAGCCAATTTGAGGGCCCGGGGCCCCAGCATTTT
>TRBJ2-1|NA|TRBD2|17|TRBV11-2
CASSLGLGTSGYNEQFF
TGTGCCAGCAGCTTAGGTCTCGGGACTAGTGGATACAATGAGCAGTTCTTC
>TRBJ2-6|NA|TRBD1|17|TRBV4-1
CASSQTGYSSGANVLTF
TGCGCCAGCAGCCAGACAGGGTATAGCTCTGGGGCCAACGTCCTGACTTTC
>TRBJ1-1|NA|NA|13|TRBV6-5
CASSYAVNTEAFF
TGTGCCAGCAGTTACGCAGTGAACACTGAAGCTTTCTTT
>TRBJ1-4|few|NA|13|TRBV7-9
CASSLALNEKLFF
TGTGCCAGCAGCTTAGCCCTTAATGAAAAACTGTTTTTT